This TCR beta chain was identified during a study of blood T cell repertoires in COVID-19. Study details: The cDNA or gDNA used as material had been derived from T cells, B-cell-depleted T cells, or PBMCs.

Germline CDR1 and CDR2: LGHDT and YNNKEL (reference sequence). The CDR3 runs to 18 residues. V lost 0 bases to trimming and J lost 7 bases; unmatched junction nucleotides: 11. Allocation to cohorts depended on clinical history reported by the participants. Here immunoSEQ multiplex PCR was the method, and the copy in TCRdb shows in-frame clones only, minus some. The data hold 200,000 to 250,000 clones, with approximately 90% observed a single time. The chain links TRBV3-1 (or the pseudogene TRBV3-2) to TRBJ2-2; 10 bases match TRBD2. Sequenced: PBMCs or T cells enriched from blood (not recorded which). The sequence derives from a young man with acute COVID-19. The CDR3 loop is CASSQDLASGSWGGELFF. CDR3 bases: TGTGCCAGCAGCCAAGATCTTGCTAGCGGGAGTTGGGGCGGGGAGCTGTTTTTT.